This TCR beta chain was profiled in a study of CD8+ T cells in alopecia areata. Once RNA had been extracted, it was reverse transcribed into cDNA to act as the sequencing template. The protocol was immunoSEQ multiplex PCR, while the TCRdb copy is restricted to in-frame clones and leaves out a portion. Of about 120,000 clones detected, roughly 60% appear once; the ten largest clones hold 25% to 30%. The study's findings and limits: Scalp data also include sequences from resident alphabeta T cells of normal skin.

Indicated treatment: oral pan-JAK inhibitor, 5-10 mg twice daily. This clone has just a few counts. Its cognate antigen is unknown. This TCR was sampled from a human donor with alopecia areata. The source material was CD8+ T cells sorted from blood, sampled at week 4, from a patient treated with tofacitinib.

CDR3 nucleotides: TGTGCCAGCAGGCCCATCCCATCTAGCGTTACGGTGAAGGACTATGGCTACACCTTC. Protein: CASRPIPSSVTVKDYGYTF. This chain connects TRBV27 to TRBJ1-2; D not resolved. CDR1 is MNHEY and CDR2 is SMNVEV in the germline V gene (reference sequence). The V end was cut by 6 bases, the J end by 3 bases, with 29 bases between. The CDR3 has 19 residues.